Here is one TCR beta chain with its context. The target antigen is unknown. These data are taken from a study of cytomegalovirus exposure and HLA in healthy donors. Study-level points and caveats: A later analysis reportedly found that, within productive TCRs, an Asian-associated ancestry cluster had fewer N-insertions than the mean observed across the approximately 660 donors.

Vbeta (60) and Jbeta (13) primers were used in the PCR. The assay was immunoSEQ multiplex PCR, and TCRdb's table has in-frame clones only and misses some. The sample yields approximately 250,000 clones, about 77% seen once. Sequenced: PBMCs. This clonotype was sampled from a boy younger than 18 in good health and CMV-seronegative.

CDR3 amino acids: CASSVSSGTTAFF. For the CDR3, the DNA is TGTGCCAGCAGCGTATCTTCCGGGACAACAGCTTTCTTT. The chain uses TRBV9 and TRBJ1-1; weak D call: TRBD1 (6 bases). In germline, CDR1 is SGDLS, CDR2 YYNGEE. The CDR3 sequence is 13 residues long. V was cut by 1 base and J by 10 bases, with 14 bases left in between.